The 10 T cell receptor beta chains given below trace back to one sample, sequenced in a study of OX40 agonist ivuxolimab in advanced cancers. The method was immunoSEQ multiplex PCR; TCRdb's version includes in-frame clones alone and lacks a portion of them. The sample yields about 70,000 clones, almost 90% seen once. The sample was CD4+ or CD8+ T cells sorted from blood, taken in a trial of the OX40 agonist ivuxolimab. All receptors derive from an adult with an advanced solid tumor such as melanoma, head and neck, liver or kidney cancer.

This clone was detected a few times. The chain is built from TRBV2 and TRBJ2-2; D not certain. The CDR3 length is 13 residues. The V end lost 1 base, the J end lost 6 bases, and 6 bases lay between the germline ends. Germline V lookup: CDR1 SNHLY, CDR2 FYNNEI. For the CDR3, the DNA is TGTGCCAGCAGTGAAGTTTATCCCGGGGAGCTGTTTTTT. Translating gives CASSEVYPGELFF.

This chain links TRBV29-1 with TRBJ1-1, with 7 bases aligning to TRBD1. CDR3 size: 13 residues. The V gene's germline CDR1 is SQVTM and CDR2 ANQGSEA. The trim removed 6 bases at V and 0 bases at J, leaving 4 bases unmatched. The CDR3 loop reads CSVTTGLNTEAFF. The CDR3 DNA is TGCAGCGTCACGACAGGGTTGAACACTGAAGCTTTCTTT.

This clone was detected only once. The V call is TRBV6-6, the J call TRBJ1-4; the D gene is possibly TRBD1 (6 bases). Trimming cost V 0 bases and J 5 bases, with 10 bases left between them. The CDR3 runs to 15 residues. CDR1 MNHNY and CDR2 SVGAGI come from the germline V gene (reference sequence). The CDR3 sequence: CASSYSSGGNEKLFF. In DNA, the CDR3 is TGTGCCAGCAGTTACTCCTCCGGGGGCAATGAAAAACTGTTTTTT.

In nucleotides, the CDR3 is TGTGCCAGCACAAACATCGAGACTGGCTACACCTTC. As protein: CASTNIETGYTF. The gene calls are TRBV28 and TRBJ1-2; D is unclear. The CDR3 totals 12 residues. The germline gives CDR1 MDHEN, CDR2 SYDVKM. V lost 7 bases and J 7 bases, leaving 13 bases between the germline ends.

The chain's CDR3 is CASSQHHGTGEAFF. As DNA, the CDR3 is TGTGCCAGCAGCCAACATCACGGGACAGGTGAAGCTTTCTTT. The V call is TRBV7-2, the J call TRBJ1-1; 8 nucleotides agree with TRBD1. The J segment lost 7 bases and the V segment lost 5 bases, leaving 9 bases of the junction unmatched. Germline V gene sequence: CDR1 SGHTA, CDR2 FQGNSA. The CDR3 is 14 residues long.

This clone was seen only once. The V gene is TRBV10-2, the J gene TRBJ2-7; D is perhaps TRBD2 (5 bases). CDR3 length: 15 residues. V was clipped by 1 base and J by 0 bases, with 10 bases between them. Germline V CDR1 and CDR2: WSHSY, SAAADI. The CDR3 DNA reads as TGCGCCAGCAGTGAGTTCCTAGCACCCTCCTACGAGCAGTACTTC. It is translated as CASSEFLAPSYEQYF.

The chain carries TRBV7-9 and TRBJ2-1; tentatively, D is TRBD2 (5 bases). Germline lookup yields CDR1 SEHNR and CDR2 FQNEAQ (reference sequence). The CDR3 contains 15 residues. Trimming pared 4 bases from V and 0 bases from J, leaving 10 bases between. The CDR3 DNA follows: TGTGCCAGCAGCTCGAGCGGAGCCTCCTACAATGAGCAGTTCTTC. This codes for CASSSSGASYNEQFF.

V usage is TRBV28 and J usage is TRBJ1-4; D ambiguous. Looked up from germline, CDR1 is MDHEN and CDR2 is SYDVKM. This CDR3 region has 15 residues. The germline V and J ends were trimmed by 2 bases and 8 bases, with 15 bases remaining between them. CDR3 bases: TGTGCCAGCAGTTTAGATCCCCTAACTGGAGAAAAACTGTTTTTT. Protein product: CASSLDPLTGEKLFF.

This clone was recorded only once. V usage is TRBV7-2 and J usage is TRBJ2-1; tentatively, D is TRBD2 (6 bases). The germline V and J ends were trimmed by 5 bases and 7 bases, with 18 bases remaining between them. CDR1 is SGHTA and CDR2 is FQGNSA in the germline V gene. This CDR3 is built from 15 residues. The CDR3 region has the DNA TGTGCCAGCAGCCCCTCGGGGGTTAAGAGGAATGAGCAGTTCTTC. Translation: CASSPSGVKRNEQFF.

This clone was observed a few times. The chain uses TRBV18 and TRBJ1-1; D remains unclear. V shed 0 bases and J shed 1 base, with 3 bases lying between them. The CDR3 loop spans 13 amino acids. Germline values: CDR1 KGHSH, CDR2 LQKENI. The CDR3 DNA is TGTGCCAGCTCACCACCGACGAACACTGAAGCTTTCTTT. This sequence encodes CASSPPTNTEAFF.